The T cell receptor beta chain under discussion was sequenced for a study of identical twins. TCRdb re-derived calls from the 5' RACE reads in MiXCR, one entry per CDR3 protein. The data hold 500,000 to 600,000 distinct CDR3 sequences, with about 20% observed a single time. General study points: Insertions were reduced in abundant cord blood beta clonotypes but not in memory repertoires.

There are 14 residues in the CDR3. V was cut by 7 bases and J by 8 bases, with 15 bases left in between. A word on this clonotype: What it recognizes is unknown.

The sample was also linked to a second study, of T cells expressing NK-cell markers.

This TCR derives from a woman aged 18-29 years in good health. The chain joins TRBV23-1 to TRBJ1-6; D ambiguous. TRBV23-1 is given ORF status, its function remaining uncertain. Sequenced material: CD4+ T cells sorted from blood. The CDR3 sequence: CASKLRCVDSPLHF. CDR3 DNA sequence: TGCGCCAGCAAATTACGATGCGTGGATTCACCCCTCCACTTT.